This T cell receptor (beta chain) emerged from a study of blood T cell repertoires in COVID-19. Whole-study context: T cells, B-cell-depleted T cells, or PBMCs provided the cDNA or gDNA that served as material.

The CDR3 loop spans 12 amino acids. The germline V and J ends were trimmed by 0 bases and 3 bases, with 4 bases remaining between them. Germline V gene data show CDR1 as SGHNT and CDR2 as YYREEE (reference sequence). As processed by the authors: Amplifying reference gene primers gave estimates of nucleated cell counts. Repertoires were generated with immunoSEQ multiplex PCR, while TCRdb's copy carries only in-frame clones and drops some. The V and J calls and the clone size are those of that table, but D and trimming were determined from the DNA. The sample consists of 65,000 or so clones, more than 75% of them appearing once.

The chain is built from TRBV5-4 and TRBJ2-7; D not resolved. Sequencing used peripheral blood. The TCR sequence derives from a man aged 55 to 69 with acute or convalescent COVID-19. This chain's CDR3 is CASSLGGYEQYF. CDR3 nucleotide sequence: TGTGCCAGCAGCTTGGGCGGCTACGAGCAGTACTTC.